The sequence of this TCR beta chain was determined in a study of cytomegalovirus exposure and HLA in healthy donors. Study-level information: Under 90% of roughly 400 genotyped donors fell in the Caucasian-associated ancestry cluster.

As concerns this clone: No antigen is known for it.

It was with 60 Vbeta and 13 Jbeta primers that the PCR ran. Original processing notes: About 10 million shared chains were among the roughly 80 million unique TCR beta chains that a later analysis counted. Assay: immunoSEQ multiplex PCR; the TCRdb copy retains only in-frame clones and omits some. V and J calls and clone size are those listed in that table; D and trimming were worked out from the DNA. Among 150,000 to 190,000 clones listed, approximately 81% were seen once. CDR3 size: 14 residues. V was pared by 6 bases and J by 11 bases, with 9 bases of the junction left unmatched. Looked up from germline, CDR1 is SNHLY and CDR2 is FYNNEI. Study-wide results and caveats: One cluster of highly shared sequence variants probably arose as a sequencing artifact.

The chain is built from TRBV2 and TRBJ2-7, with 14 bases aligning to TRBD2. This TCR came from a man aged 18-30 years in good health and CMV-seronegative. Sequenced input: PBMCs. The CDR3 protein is CASRATSGRAYEYF. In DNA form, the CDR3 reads TGTGCCAGCAGGGCGACTAGCGGGAGGGCCTATGAGTACTTC.